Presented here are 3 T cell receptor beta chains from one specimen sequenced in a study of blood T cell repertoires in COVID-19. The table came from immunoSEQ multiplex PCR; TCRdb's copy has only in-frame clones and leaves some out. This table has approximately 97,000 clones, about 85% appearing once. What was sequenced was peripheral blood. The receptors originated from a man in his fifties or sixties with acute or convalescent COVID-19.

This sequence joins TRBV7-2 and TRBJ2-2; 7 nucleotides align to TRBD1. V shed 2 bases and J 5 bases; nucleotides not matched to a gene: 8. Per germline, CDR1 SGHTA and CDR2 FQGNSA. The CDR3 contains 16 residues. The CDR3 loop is CASSLKTGYGTGELFF. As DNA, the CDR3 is TGTGCCAGCAGCTTAAAGACAGGGTACGGGACCGGGGAGCTGTTTTTT.

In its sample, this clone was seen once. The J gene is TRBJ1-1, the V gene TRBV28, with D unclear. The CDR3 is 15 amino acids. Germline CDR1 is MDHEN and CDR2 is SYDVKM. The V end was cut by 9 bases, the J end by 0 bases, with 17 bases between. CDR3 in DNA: TGTGCCAGTACCCCAGGTGGAGGGCTGAACACTGAAGCTTTCTTT. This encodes CASTPGGGLNTEAFF.

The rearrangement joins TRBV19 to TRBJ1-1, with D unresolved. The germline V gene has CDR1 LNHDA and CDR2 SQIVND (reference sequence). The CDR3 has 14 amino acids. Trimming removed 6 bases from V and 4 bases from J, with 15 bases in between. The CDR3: CASRDGSRGTEAFF. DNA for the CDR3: TGTGCCAGTAGGGACGGGAGTCGTGGCACTGAAGCTTTCTTT.